One and the same sample provided the 30 T cell receptor beta chains below, sequenced in a study of PD-1 blockade in classical Hodgkin lymphoma. Indicated time point: cycle 4 day 1 (C4D1), after five to seven weeks of nivolumab. All patients experienced relapse after autologous stem cell transplantation, and brentuximab vedotin exposure was variable. The CD4+ T cells used were purified from thawed PBMCs through magnetic negative selection. Method: immunoSEQ multiplex PCR; TCRdb's copy keeps in-frame clones and lacks some. The sample includes roughly 32,000 clones, about 94% of them seen just once. The sample consisted of CD4+ T cells from blood, taken before the fourth cycle of nivolumab. The receptors derive from a human donor with classical Hodgkin lymphoma.

The chain uses TRBV7-8 and TRBJ2-3; 12 nucleotides match TRBD1. The CDR3 is 17 residues long. Germline CDR1 SGHVS, CDR2 FQNEAQ. The junction had 7 bases not matched to a gene; V was cut back by 2 bases and J by 4 bases. CDR3: CASSLRDRGRGADTQYF. The CDR3, as DNA: TGTGCCAGCAGCTTAAGGGACAGGGGGCGCGGGGCAGATACGCAGTATTTT.

The chain employs TRBV7-8 and TRBJ2-5; 11 bases are a match to TRBD2. With the DNA end fitting TRBJ2-7 better, the J assignment may be wrong. This CDR3 comprises 18 residues. CDR1 and CDR2 from the germline V gene are SGHVS and FQNEAQ. CDR3 nucleotides: TGTGCCAGCAGCTTAGCCCCATTAGCGGGAGGGTCATCCTACGAGCAGTACTTC. Protein sequence: CASSLAPLAGGSSYEQYF.

In DNA, the CDR3 is TGTGCCAGCAGCCAAGATATGCAGGCAACTCGAGGCTACACCTTC. The encoded protein is CASSQDMQATRGYTF. The rearrangement uses TRBV4-2 and TRBJ1-2; D remains ambiguous. Germline CDR1 reads LGHNA; CDR2 reads YNFKEQ. CDR3 length: 15 residues. V lost 0 bases and J 8 bases, leaving 16 bases between the germline ends.

The gene calls are TRBV5-1 and TRBJ2-2; D possibly corresponds to TRBD1 (5 bases). The V gene lost 4 bases and the J gene lost 7 bases, with 8 bases spanning the gap. The CDR3 has 12 residues. The V gene's germline CDR1 is SGHRS and CDR2 YFSETQ. CDR3 coding DNA: TGCGCCAGCAGCCAGGGTGGCGGGGAGCTGTTTTTT. Its translation: CASSQGGGELFF. The full variable domain, its missing parts supplied by reference TRBV5-1 and TRBJ2-2, is KAGVTQTPRYLIKTRGQQVTLSCSPISGHRSVSWYQQTPGQGLQFLFEYFSETQRNKGNFPGRFSGRQFSNSRSEMNVSTLELGDSALYLCASSQGGGELFFGEGSRLTVL.

The chain has TRBV5-5 and TRBJ2-5; the D gene is possibly TRBD1 (5 bases). The CDR3 runs 16 residues. With 0 bases removed from V and 3 bases from J, the gap between germline ends came to 15 bases. Germline CDR1 is SGHKS and CDR2 is YYEKEE (reference sequence). CDR3 bases: TGTGCCAGCAGCTTGGTTCAGGGATCGCCAAAAGAGACCCAGTACTTC. Translated, it gives CASSLVQGSPKETQYF.

This clone has more than one count but fewer than ten. The J gene is TRBJ1-5, the V gene TRBV25-1; D remains ambiguous. This CDR3 region has 14 residues. Germline CDR1 and CDR2: MGHDK and SYGVNS. V gave up 1 base and J gave up 6 bases, with 10 bases separating them. CDR3 residues: CASSESKRVQPQHF. In nucleotides, the CDR3 is TGTGCCAGCAGTGAATCTAAGAGGGTTCAGCCCCAGCATTTT.

This sequence joins TRBV7-9 and TRBJ1-5; 8 bases map to TRBD1. Germline V gene lookup returns CDR1 SEHNR and CDR2 FQNEAQ (reference sequence). The length of the CDR3 is 13 residues. The ends lost 6 bases at V and 6 bases at J; junction bases unmatched: 4. CDR3 coding DNA: TGTGCCAGCAGTCCCGACAGGGGTCAGCCCCAGCATTTT. Residues: CASSPDRGQPQHF.

This rearrangement joins TRBV10-3 to TRBJ1-5; D not resolved. With 2 bases removed from V and 7 bases from J, the gap between germline ends came to 15 bases. The CDR3 contains 15 residues. The germline V gene has CDR1 ENHRY and CDR2 SYGVKD. Here the CDR3 reads CAISERQAGVQPQHF. The CDR3, as DNA: TGTGCCATCAGTGAGCGTCAGGCCGGGGTCCAGCCCCAGCATTTT.

V is TRBV16 and J is TRBJ1-2; TRBD1 is a possible D gene (5 bases). V was pared by 2 bases and J by 7 bases, with 8 bases between. The CDR3 has 12 residues. Germline CDR1 is KGHSY and CDR2 is FQNENV. The CDR3 bases are TGTGCCAGCAGCCAAGGCAGGGCTGGCTACACCTTC. Translation gives CASSQGRAGYTF.

This chain connects TRBV27 to TRBJ2-5, with 7 positions matching TRBD2. After removal of 5 bases from V and 5 bases from J, the junction contained 11 bases not matched to a gene. The germline V gene encodes CDR1 MNHEY and CDR2 SMNVEV (reference sequence). This CDR3 has 15 amino acids. The DNA for the CDR3 is TGTGCCAGCAGTCCAAGAGCGGGACGCGGGGAGACCCAGTACTTC. Its translation: CASSPRAGRGETQYF.

The CDR3 DNA reads as TGTGCCAGCAGTGTTTTTCCGGGACAGCAGCTCTACGAGCAGTACTTC. As protein: CASSVFPGQQLYEQYF. The genes are TRBV6-1 and TRBJ2-7, with 7 positions matching TRBD1. Germline CDR1 MNHNS, CDR2 SASEGT. CDR3 size: 16 residues. The junction had 12 bases not matched to a gene; V was cut back by 4 bases and J by 3 bases.

The J gene is TRBJ2-5, the V gene TRBV6-5; 8 bases align to TRBD1. The J segment lost 0 bases and the V segment lost 6 bases, leaving 6 bases of the junction unmatched. CDR1 and CDR2 from the germline V gene are MNHEY and SVGAGI. CDR3 size: 15 residues. DNA for the CDR3: TGTGCCAGCAGCAAACGGACAGGGAACCAAGAGACCCAGTACTTC. This encodes CASSKRTGNQETQYF.

The sample holds one count of this clone. This chain links TRBV7-9 with TRBJ1-1; tentative D call: TRBD1 (5 bases). V dropped 1 base and J dropped 3 bases, with 15 bases sitting between them. CDR1 is SEHNR and CDR2 is FQNEAQ in the germline V gene (reference sequence). The CDR3 totals 16 residues. The DNA for the CDR3 is TGTGCCAGCAGCTTAGGGGTTAGGGGTCAGGACACTGAAGCTTTCTTT. Amino acid sequence: CASSLGVRGQDTEAFF.

In its sample, this clone was seen once. V gene TRBV7-9 combines with J gene TRBJ1-3; D not certain. Germline V gene lookup returns CDR1 SEHNR and CDR2 FQNEAQ (reference sequence). V lost 2 bases and J lost 0, with 11 bases in between. This CDR3 has 16 residues. CDR3 region: CASSLNRGYSGNTIYF. The CDR3 region has the DNA TGTGCCAGCAGCTTAAATAGAGGCTACTCTGGAAACACCATATATTTT.

J is TRBJ2-7 and V is TRBV6-6; maybe TRBD2 (7 bases). Germline V lookup: CDR1 MNHNY, CDR2 SVGAGI (reference sequence). This CDR3 is 14 amino acids long. V dropped 4 bases and J dropped 9 bases, with 19 bases sitting between them. CDR3 in amino acids: CASSWRETGAVQYF. CDR3 bases: TGTGCCAGCAGTTGGCGGGAGACAGGTGCGGTGCAGTACTTC.

V gene TRBV19 combines with J gene TRBJ2-1; 13 nucleotides align to TRBD2. Trimming took 4 bases from V and 6 from J; bases not matched to a gene: 3. From germline, CDR1 is LNHDA and CDR2 SQIVND (reference sequence). The CDR3 consists of 15 residues. The CDR3 reads CASSTGTSGINEQFF. The DNA of the CDR3 is TGTGCCAGTAGTACCGGGACTAGCGGGATCAATGAGCAGTTCTTC.

J is TRBJ1-1 and V is TRBV7-6; 8 positions match TRBD1. The V and J ends lost 5 bases and 1 base, in that order; junction bases with no gene match: 6. The germline V gene has CDR1 SGHVS and CDR2 FNYEAQ. The CDR3 is 15 residues long. The CDR3: CASSLTGGGNTEAFF. DNA of the CDR3: TGTGCCAGCAGCCTCACAGGGGGGGGGAACACTGAAGCTTTCTTT.

The chain links TRBV2 to TRBJ2-2; D gene ambiguous. The germline V gene has CDR1 SNHLY and CDR2 FYNNEI. V lost 7 bases and J 6 bases, leaving 15 bases between the germline ends. The CDR3 is made up of 14 amino acids. CDR3 nucleotide sequence: TGTGCCAGCATTGGCGCAGCCTATCCCGGGGAGCTGTTTTTT. Protein: CASIGAAYPGELFF.

V gene TRBV6-5 combines with J gene TRBJ1-1, with D unresolved. This CDR3 contains 15 residues. Germline CDR1 is MNHEY and CDR2 is SVGAGI. Trimming took off 2 bases at V and 2 bases at J, with 12 bases between the two ends. CDR3 bases: TGTGCCAGCAGTTACGGAGGGTCCTTTAACACTGAAGCTTTCTTT. Amino acids: CASSYGGSFNTEAFF.

V is TRBV2 and J is TRBJ2-1; 13 positions match TRBD2. The V and J ends lost 6 bases and 7 bases, in that order; junction bases with no gene match: 6. Germline V gene data show CDR1 as SNHLY and CDR2 as FYNNEI. This CDR3 spans 15 amino acids. CDR3 sequence reads: CASRGGLAGLNEQFF. The CDR3 nucleotides are TGTGCCAGCAGGGGGGGACTAGCGGGACTAAATGAGCAGTTCTTC.

This clone was counted only a few times. The J gene is TRBJ1-3, the V gene TRBV29-1; perhaps TRBD1 as D (5 bases). This CDR3 contains 16 residues. V was cut by 4 bases and J by 0 bases, with 16 bases left in between. Germline loops: CDR1 SQVTM, CDR2 ANQGSEA. The CDR3 DNA follows: TGCAGCGTTGGAAAGTCGGCAGGGAGCTCTGGAAACACCATATATTTT. The encoded protein is CSVGKSAGSSGNTIYF.

This chain joins TRBV7-8 and TRBJ2-1; no firm D call. CDR1 is SGHVS and CDR2 is FQNEAQ in the germline V gene. The V end lost 5 bases, the J end lost 2 bases, and 16 bases lay between the germline ends. The CDR3 spans 16 residues. CDR3 region: CASSPTAAGPYNEQFF. CDR3 bases: TGTGCCAGCAGCCCGACCGCAGCTGGGCCCTACAATGAGCAGTTCTTC.

The V and J genes are TRBV5-1 and TRBJ2-1; D is possibly TRBD2 (5 bases). Between the trimmed V and J ends, which lost 4 bases and 2 bases, there was a span of 7 bases. In germline, CDR1 is SGHRS, CDR2 YFSETQ. The CDR3 length is 13 residues. The CDR3 loop is CASSPGTYNEQFF. The DNA of the CDR3 is TGCGCCAGCAGCCCCGGGACCTACAATGAGCAGTTCTTC.

V and J are TRBV6-1 and TRBJ2-7; D not certain. This CDR3 is 13 amino acids long. Between the trimmed V and J ends, which lost 1 base and 7 bases, there was a span of 11 bases. Germline-derived CDR1 and CDR2 are MNHNS and SASEGT. CDR3 region: CASSEVRFGEQYF. The DNA of the CDR3 is TGTGCCAGCAGTGAAGTCCGGTTCGGGGAGCAGTACTTC.

The chain links TRBV7-8 to TRBJ2-2; D is possibly TRBD2 (7 bases). V dropped 3 bases and J dropped 0 bases, with 17 bases sitting between them. Germline V gives CDR1 SGHVS, CDR2 FQNEAQ. The CDR3 is 18 amino acids. The CDR3 bases are TGTGCCAGCAGCTTCACTTGGGGGGGCCCTGCGAACACCGGGGAGCTGTTTTTT. Residues: CASSFTWGGPANTGELFF.

This chain links TRBV9 with TRBJ2-5; 9 nucleotides agree with TRBD1. CDR3 size: 17 residues. Trimming at V came to 0 bases and at J to 5 bases, leaving 11 bases not matched to a gene. From germline, CDR1 is SGDLS and CDR2 YYNGEE. CDR3 region: CASSVVGQGGPGETQYF. DNA for the CDR3: TGTGCCAGCAGCGTAGTGGGACAGGGAGGGCCTGGGGAGACCCAGTACTTC.

The J gene is TRBJ2-2, the V gene TRBV11-1; 7 bases are shared with TRBD2. The junction had 6 bases not matched to a gene; V was cut back by 5 bases and J by 3 bases. This CDR3 contains 15 residues. CDR1 and CDR2 from the germline V gene are SGHAT and FQDESV (reference sequence). The CDR3 loop reads CASSLGRSHTGELFF. CDR3 in DNA: TGTGCCAGCAGCCTCGGGAGGTCCCACACCGGGGAGCTGTTTTTT.

The chain carries TRBV6-5 and TRBJ2-7, with 9 positions matching TRBD1. The length of the CDR3 is 15 residues. CDR1 and CDR2 (germline): MNHEY, SVGAGI. The trim removed 6 bases at V and 7 bases at J, leaving 13 bases unmatched. The CDR3 protein is CASSLGDRVVGEQYF. The CDR3 DNA follows: TGTGCCAGCAGCCTTGGGGACAGGGTTGTAGGGGAGCAGTACTTC.

The chain uses TRBV27 and TRBJ2-3; TRBD1 matches 10 bases. This CDR3 is 16 amino acids long. From germline, CDR1 is MNHEY and CDR2 SMNVEV (reference sequence). V dropped 1 base and J dropped 2; count of bases not matched to a gene: 3. CDR3 coding DNA: TGTGCCAGCAGTTTATATGGGACAGGGGTCACAGATACGCAGTATTTT. Protein: CASSLYGTGVTDTQYF.

The V gene is TRBV28, the J gene TRBJ1-1; D gene unclear. The CDR3 is 18 residues long. V gave up 6 bases and J gave up 1 base, with 24 bases separating them. The V gene's germline CDR1 is MDHEN and CDR2 SYDVKM. The CDR3 loop reads CASRPPPPGGPWNTEAFF. In DNA, the CDR3 is TGTGCCAGCAGACCACCACCCCCCGGCGGCCCTTGGAACACTGAAGCTTTCTTT.